The sequence of this T cell receptor beta chain was determined in a study of tumor-infiltrating lymphocytes in oesophageal squamous cell carcinoma. Relative to its sample, this clonotype is medium-sized. TCRdb re-derived calls from the PCR reads in MiXCR, one entry per CDR3 protein. In the table there are 15,000 to 20,000 distinct CDR3 sequences, over 40% of which are singletons. Material: esophageal tumor tissue. The receptor was derived from a male donor with esophageal squamous cell carcinoma.

CDR3: CASSLDRGTEAFF. The DNA for the CDR3 is TGTGCCAGCAGCCTAGACAGGGGGACTGAAGCTTTCTTT. The chain recombines TRBV7-2 with TRBJ1-1, with 9 bases lining up with TRBD1. The CDR3 extends over 13 amino acids. J gave up 5 bases and V 5 bases, and 3 bases lay outside the gene matches. The germline V gene encodes CDR1 SGHTA and CDR2 FQGNSA.